This T cell receptor (beta chain) was sequenced during a study of a mutant IDH1 vaccine in newly diagnosed glioma. As for the study in general: Vaccination was launched 4-6 weeks after radiotherapy alone, or with temozolomide cycles.

V lost 7 bases and J lost 3, with 24 bases in between. Germline loops: CDR1 SEHNR, CDR2 FQNEAQ (reference sequence). The CDR3 loop spans 17 amino acids. Time point of the sample: week 47, end of study. Doses comprised 300 ug of mutant IDH1 20-mer peptide each, plus topical imiquimod. Repertoires were generated with immunoSEQ multiplex PCR, while TCRdb's copy carries only in-frame clones and drops some. The top ten hold less than 5% of the sample, which has some 49,000 clones, about 80% seen once. About this clone itself: The antigen remains undetermined.

This TCR derives from a woman between 40 and 55 years old with glioma. Some clones in this sample may be carry-over from other donors' samples. V is TRBV7-9 and J is TRBJ1-2, with no clear D. Specimen: PBMCs, collected from a glioma patient whose treatment included an IDH1 peptide vaccine. CDR3 residues: CASTLPTGLGSDYGYTF. In DNA, the CDR3 is TGTGCCAGCACCCTCCCAACCGGCCTTGGGAGTGACTATGGCTACACCTTC. Full variable domain (outside the CDR3, taken from reference TRBV7-9 and TRBJ1-2): DTGVSQNPRHKITKRGQNVTFRCDPISEHNRLYWYRQTLGQGPEFLTYFQNEAQLEKSRLLSDRFSAERPKGSFSTLEIQRTEQGDSAMYLCASTLPTGLGSDYGYTFGSGTRLTVV.